A selection of T cell receptor beta chains follows, all from one sample in a study of blood T cell repertoires in COVID-19. Assay used: immunoSEQ multiplex PCR; TCRdb lists only in-frame clones, some missing. This sample has just over 250,000 clones; 80% to 90% occur once, and the top ten carry 3.5% to 5%. Specimen: PBMCs or T cells enriched from blood (not recorded which). The receptors were gathered from a man between 25 and 39 years old with acute COVID-19. Each CDR3 is given with its conserved first and last residue. The order of the fields is V gene, clone size, J gene, D gene, CDR3 DNA, CDR3 protein. A D gene is named only where the DNA matches it firmly. Where a row states a size, it is once, few, many or the class of an expanded clone; other rows omit it.

>TRBV5-3|.|TRBJ2-1|TRBD1
TGTGCCAGAAGCTTGGCCAGACAGGGGGTCAATGAGCAGTTCTTC
CARSLARQGVNEQFF
>TRBV12-3/TRBV12-4|.|TRBJ2-3|.
TGTGCCAGCAGTCCAGGGGGGCGTACGCAGTATTTT
CASSPGGRTQYF
>TRBV6-2/TRBV6-3|.|TRBJ1-2|.
TGTGCCAGCAGTTACGCGGTTTCTTCGGGCTACACCTTC
CASSYAVSSGYTF
>TRBV7-8|.|TRBJ2-5|.
TGTGCCAGCAGCTCCGGGGGTGGGGGGACCCAGTACTTC
CASSSGGGGTQYF
>TRBV10-1|.|TRBJ1-1|.
TGCGCCAGCAGTGAGGAGTTGAACACTGAAGCTTTCTTT
CASSEELNTEAFF
>TRBV30|.|TRBJ1-2|.
TGTGCCTGGAGGGGGCAGCCGGACTATGGCTACACCTTC
CAWRGQPDYGYTF
>TRBV24-1|.|TRBJ1-2|TRBD1
TGTGCCACCAGTGATCCTGGGACAGGTTCGAACTATGGCTACACCTTC
CATSDPGTGSNYGYTF
>TRBV9|.|TRBJ1-1|.
TGTGCCAGCAGCGTAGCCGGTAATGCGAACACTGAAGCTTTCTTT
CASSVAGNANTEAFF
>TRBV27|.|TRBJ1-5|.
TGTGCCAGCAGCCGACAGTTCAATCAGCCCCAGCATTTT
CASSRQFNQPQHF
>TRBV20-1|.|TRBJ2-5|TRBD1
TGCAGTGCTAGTAGGGGGCTCGGGGAGACCCAGTACTTC
CSASRGLGETQYF
>TRBV28|few|TRBJ1-5|.
TGTGCCAGCAGTTTTTCGCAGAGCAATCAGCCCCAGCATTTT
CASSFSQSNQPQHF
>TRBV29-1|.|TRBJ2-1|.
TGCAGCGCTGGGGGCAACAATGAGCAGTTCTTC
CSAGGNNEQFF
>TRBV29-1|few|TRBJ1-5|.
TGCAGCGTTGAAGATAACGGTCAGCCCCAGCATTTT
CSVEDNGQPQHF
>TRBV14|.|TRBJ2-5|.
TGTGCCAGCAGCCAAGACGGGGGCCCAGGGGGATCGAAGACCCAGTACTTC
CASSQDGGPGGSKTQYF
>TRBV5-1|.|TRBJ1-6|.
TGCGCCAGCAGCCCTAACGCAGGCAATAATTCACCCCTCCACTTT
CASSPNAGNNSPLHF
>TRBV10-3|.|TRBJ1-1|.
TGTGCCATCAGTGAGTCCCTTGAAGCTTTCTTT
CAISESLEAFF
>TRBV18|.|TRBJ2-5|TRBD2
TGTGCCAGCTCATTGGGACTAGGGAAGGAGACCCAGTACTTC
CASSLGLGKETQYF
>TRBV29-1|few|TRBJ2-1|.
TGCAGCATCTCCCCGGGGGGCGGTCTGTTTAATGAGCAGTTCTTC
CSISPGGGLFNEQFF
>TRBV6-1|.|TRBJ1-5|TRBD1
TGTGCCAGCAGTGATGACAGGGGGCGCGTCCGACAGCCCCAGCATTTT
CASSDDRGRVRQPQHF
>TRBV24-1|.|TRBJ2-1|TRBD2
TGTGCCACCAGTGAGGGGGGACTAGCGGGAGCCGATGAGCAGTTCTTC
CATSEGGLAGADEQFF
>TRBV5-6|few|TRBJ2-3|.
TGTGCCAGCAGCTTCACTAGGAGCGATACGCAGTATTTT
CASSFTRSDTQYF
>TRBV7-9|.|TRBJ1-1|.
TGTGCCAGCAGCGGACCGGGACATACGAACACTGAAGCTTTCTTT
CASSGPGHTNTEAFF
>TRBV2|.|TRBJ1-2|TRBD1
TGTGCCAGCACCATGGCTCAGGGGGTTGGCTACACCTTC
CASTMAQGVGYTF
>TRBV5-4|.|TRBJ2-1|TRBD2
TGTGCCAGCGCGGGGGGGACCTACAATGAGCAGTTCTTC
CASAGGTYNEQFF
>TRBV14|.|TRBJ2-3|TRBD2
TGTGCCAGCAGCCAAGATTCCAGCGGGAGGATGGGGTATTTT
CASSQDSSGRMGYF
>TRBV7-8|.|TRBJ1-1|.
TGTGCCAGCAGCTTAGCGGTGGGGGGGTGGAACACTGAAGCTTTCTTT
CASSLAVGGWNTEAFF
>TRBV5-8|.|TRBJ1-1|.
TGTGCCAGCAGACAGTTAATGAACACTGAAGCTTTCTTT
CASRQLMNTEAFF
>TRBV6-1|.|TRBJ2-6|.
TGTGCCAGCAGTGCAAAGGGGCTCGACGGGGCCAACGTCCTGACTTTC
CASSAKGLDGANVLTF
>TRBV18|.|TRBJ2-3|TRBD2
TGTGCCAGCTCACCCACCCGGACTAGCGGGGGGCCCACAGATACGCAGTATTTT
CASSPTRTSGGPTDTQYF
>TRBV6-5|.|TRBJ2-5|TRBD1
TGTGCCAGCAGTTCCCCGAACAGGGGGCGCTCGGAGACCCAGTACTTC
CASSSPNRGRSETQYF
>TRBV27|.|TRBJ1-6|.
TGTGCCAGCAGTTTAAGAGCAGGGTTTGGTTCACCCCTCCACTTT
CASSLRAGFGSPLHF
>TRBV9|.|TRBJ2-2|TRBD2
TGTGCCAGCAGCGTAGCAAGCGGGGCCGGGGAGCTGTTTTTT
CASSVASGAGELFF
>TRBV6-5|once|TRBJ2-1|.
TGTGCCAGCAGTCATCAGAGCGATGAGCAGTTCTTC
CASSHQSDEQFF
>TRBV28|.|TRBJ2-3|.
TGTGCCAGCAGTTCTGGGGGGGCTACCACAGATACGCAGTATTTT
CASSSGGATTDTQYF
>TRBV29-1|.|TRBJ1-2|.
TGCAGCGTTCGGTCCGTGTGGGGCTACACCTTC
CSVRSVWGYTF
>TRBV5-1|.|TRBJ1-6|TRBD1
TGTGCCAGCAGCTTAACTACAGGGGGCGCAGCGAGGATCCACTTT
CASSLTTGGAARIHF
>TRBV9|.|TRBJ2-2|.
TGTGCCAGCAGCGTAGGTCCAAGAGCGAACACCGGGGAGCTGTTTTTT
CASSVGPRANTGELFF
>TRBV11-3|.|TRBJ2-1|TRBD2
TGTGCCAGCAGCTTAATAGGGGGACTAGCCGCTACCTACAATGAGCAGTTCTTC
CASSLIGGLAATYNEQFF
>TRBV25-1|.|TRBJ1-1|TRBD1
TGTGCCTTTAGCCGGGACAGGGATGACGAGGGCCAGAACACTGAAGCTTTCTTT
CAFSRDRDDEGQNTEAFF
>TRBV27|few|TRBJ2-2|TRBD2
TGTGCCAGCAGTCCGGGGACTAGCGTCACCGGGGAGCTGTTTTTT
CASSPGTSVTGELFF
>TRBV6-5|.|TRBJ2-3|.
TGTGCCAGCAGTTCCCTAGTGGCGGTACACACAGATACGCAGTATTTT
CASSSLVAVHTDTQYF
>TRBV3-1/TRBV3-2|.|TRBJ1-2|TRBD1
TGTGCCAGCAGCCAAGTTTGGCCAGGGGGCGCCCGGAGGAGGGGCTACACCTTC
CASSQVWPGGARRRGYTF
>TRBV7-6|.|TRBJ2-5|TRBD2
TGTGCCAGCGGGCTAGCGGAAGAGACCCAGTACTTC
CASGLAEETQYF
>TRBV5-4|.|TRBJ2-2|TRBD1
TGTGCCAGCAGCTGGGACAGGGGAGCCGGGGAGCTGTTTTTT
CASSWDRGAGELFF
>TRBV7-6|.|TRBJ2-3|TRBD2
TGTGCCAGCAGCCCGTCCCAGCGGGGGGGTACAGATACGCAGTATTTT
CASSPSQRGGTDTQYF
>TRBV7-9|.|TRBJ2-2|.
TGTGCCAGCAGCTTAGCGGGAGCCTACACCGGGGAGCTGTTTTTT
CASSLAGAYTGELFF
>TRBV24-1|once|TRBJ2-5|TRBD1
TGTGCCAGCCAGGGACAGGGGGTAGAGACCCAGTACTTC
CASQGQGVETQYF
>TRBV5-1|.|TRBJ2-5|TRBD2
TGCGCCAGCAGCTTAGGGACTAGCGGGGGGCCAGGTTACTTC
CASSLGTSGGPGYF
>TRBV28|few|TRBJ1-6|TRBD1
TGTGCCAGCAGGCCGGGACAGCTCCTTAATTCACCCCTCCACTTT
CASRPGQLLNSPLHF
>TRBV5-1|.|TRBJ1-1|TRBD1
TGCGCCAGCAGCTTACCGGGACAGGGCTATGAAGCTTTCTTT
CASSLPGQGYEAFF
>TRBV3-1/TRBV3-2|.|TRBJ1-2|.
TGTGCCAGCAGGTTGCAGGGTGACTATGGCTACACCTTC
CASRLQGDYGYTF
>TRBV2|.|TRBJ1-4|.
TGTGCCAGCAGGGGGTCGGAGGGCACTAATGAAAAACTGTTTTTT
CASRGSEGTNEKLFF
>TRBV4-1|.|TRBJ2-5|.
TGCGCCAGCAGCCAATTTTTTCCGCAGGACCAAGAGACCCAGTACTTC
CASSQFFPQDQETQYF
>TRBV27|.|TRBJ1-6|TRBD1
TGTGCCAGCAGTACGGACAGGAGCTCCTATAATTCACCCCTCCACTTT
CASSTDRSSYNSPLHF
>TRBV19|.|TRBJ1-4|TRBD1
TGTGCCAGTAGTATAGATCTCTTTGGGACAGAGAATGAAAAACTGTTTTTT
CASSIDLFGTENEKLFF
>TRBV6-1|.|TRBJ2-1|TRBD1
TGTGCCAGCAGTGAGCAGGGGGACTCCTACAATGAGCAGTTCTTC
CASSEQGDSYNEQFF
>TRBV7-2|.|TRBJ2-1|.
TGTGCCAGCAGCGGTACCTGGGGGCCCGGGGACAATGAGCAGTTCTTC
CASSGTWGPGDNEQFF
>TRBV5-1|.|TRBJ1-1|.
TGCGCCAGCAGCTTGGGGCTTGGGGGCAGTAACACTGAAGCTTTCTTT
CASSLGLGGSNTEAFF
>TRBV7-2|.|TRBJ1-5|.
TGTGCCAGCAGCTTAACAGACCGCGGAGCTTTAGCGGGACAGCCCCAGCATTTT
CASSLTDRGALAGQPQHF